This entry lists 26 T cell receptor beta chains sequenced from one sample in a study of blood T cell repertoires in COVID-19. Some clones are missing from TCRdb's copy, which holds only in-frame ones; the method was immunoSEQ multiplex PCR. This sample has 35,000 or so clones, with 85% to 95% found just once. The sample was peripheral blood. These receptors were taken from a man aged 55 to 70 with active or convalescent COVID-19.

This chain links TRBV5-1 with TRBJ2-3, with 7 bases fitting TRBD2. The CDR3 loop spans 14 amino acids. J lost 2 bases, V lost 4 bases, and 4 bases had no gene match. CDR1 is SGHRS and CDR2 is YFSETQ in the germline V gene. The CDR3 protein is CASSLLAPTDTQYF. In nucleotides, the CDR3 is TGCGCCAGCAGCCTACTAGCGCCCACAGATACGCAGTATTTT.

The rearrangement uses TRBV7-3 and TRBJ2-7, with D tentatively TRBD2 (5 bases). The germline V gene encodes CDR1 SGHTA and CDR2 FQGTGA. The germline V and J ends were trimmed by 1 base and 4 bases, with 14 bases remaining between them. The CDR3 loop spans 15 amino acids. The CDR3 DNA sequence: TGTGCCAGCAGCTTAAAACGGGGAATAAGGTACGAGCAGTACTTC. Translated: CASSLKRGIRYEQYF. Combining the CDR3 with reference TRBV7-3 and TRBJ2-7 gives the whole variable domain GAGVSQTPSNKVTEKGKYVELRCDPISGHTALYWYRQSLGQGPEFLIYFQGTGAADDSGLPNDRFFAVRPEGSVSTLKIQRTERGDSAVYLCASSLKRGIRYEQYFGPGTRLTVT.

The chain employs TRBV12-5 and TRBJ1-1; tentative D call: TRBD1 (5 bases). Germline loops: CDR1 LGHNT, CDR2 FRNRAP. The CDR3 contains 13 residues. V was shortened by 4 bases and J by 2 bases, with 8 bases between the two germline ends. CDR3 DNA sequence: TGTGCTAGTGGTTCCGGGGGTAACACTGAAGCTTTCTTT. Translated: CASGSGGNTEAFF.

The chain links TRBV29-1 to TRBJ2-5; tentative D call: TRBD1 (6 bases). The CDR3 has 13 amino acids. V lost 4 bases to trimming and J lost 7 bases, with 16 bases between them. Germline CDR1 and CDR2: SQVTM and ANQGSEA. The CDR3 spells CSVAGRGRMTQYF. CDR3 nucleotides: TGCAGCGTTGCGGGCAGGGGCCGGATGACCCAGTACTTC.

The chain combines TRBV7-3 with TRBJ2-2; D may be TRBD2 (6 bases). Per germline, CDR1 SGHTA and CDR2 FQGTGA. Trimming shortened V by 5 bases and J by 1 base, and 8 bases separated the two germline ends. The CDR3 has 14 amino acids. The CDR3 DNA is TGTGCCAGCAGCCCCGGGGGGAACACCGGGGAGCTGTTTTTT. Its protein is CASSPGGNTGELFF.

Only one count was recorded for this clone. The V gene is TRBV6-5, the J gene TRBJ2-1, with 12 bases that match TRBD2. The ends lost 0 bases at V and 6 bases at J; junction bases unmatched: 3. The germline V gene encodes CDR1 MNHEY and CDR2 SVGAGI. The CDR3 has 16 residues. CDR3 nucleotide sequence: TGTGCCAGCAGTTACTCGCGGACTAGCGGGACCAATGAGCAGTTCTTC. It is translated as CASSYSRTSGTNEQFF.

The chain is built from TRBV7-3 and TRBJ2-2; no clear D gene. Germline CDR1 and CDR2: SGHTA and FQGTGA. This CDR3 spans 15 amino acids. V dropped 2 bases and J dropped 4 bases, with 11 bases sitting between them. The CDR3: CASSLVMFPTGELFF. The CDR3 DNA sequence: TGTGCCAGCAGCTTAGTTATGTTCCCCACCGGGGAGCTGTTTTTT.

This clone has a handful of counts. V gene TRBV7-6 combines with J gene TRBJ2-2; D not resolved. This CDR3 contains 16 residues. Germline CDR1 is SGHVS and CDR2 is FNYEAQ. The ends were cut back, 3 bases at V and 0 bases at J, with 11 bases in the middle. CDR3 amino acids: CASSFFDGANTGELFF. In nucleotides, the CDR3 is TGTGCCAGCAGCTTTTTCGACGGAGCGAACACCGGGGAGCTGTTTTTT.

This clone was seen more than once but under ten times. The chain links TRBV7-8 to TRBJ1-2; 10 bases map to TRBD1. The V segment lost 4 bases and the J segment 4 bases; nucleotides outside the gene matches: 15. Germline V CDR1 and CDR2: SGHVS, FQNEAQ. The length of the CDR3 is 18 residues. Here the CDR3 DNA reads TGTGCCAGCAGCTCGGATCCAAGACAGGGGGCGCCTATCTATGGCTACACCTTC. Its protein is CASSSDPRQGAPIYGYTF.

The chain combines TRBV30 with TRBJ1-5; 10 positions agree with TRBD1. Germline V gives CDR1 GTSNPN, CDR2 SVGIG (reference sequence). The J segment lost 4 bases and the V segment lost 3 bases, leaving 0 bases of the junction unmatched. The CDR3 sequence is 13 residues long. The chain's CDR3 is CAWRDRGNQPQHF. CDR3 DNA: TGTGCCTGGAGGGACAGGGGGAATCAGCCCCAGCATTTT.

This chain connects TRBV12-3 or TRBV12-4 to TRBJ1-5; D perhaps matches TRBD1 (6 bases). The CDR3 runs to 13 residues. The V end lost 6 bases, the J end lost 2 bases, and 8 bases lay between the germline ends. The CDR3 protein is CASRQGGNQPQHF. In DNA form, the CDR3 reads TGTGCCAGCAGACAGGGAGGCAATCAGCCCCAGCATTTT.

This chain connects TRBV7-9 to TRBJ1-2; no firm D call. CDR1 is SEHNR and CDR2 is FQNEAQ in the germline V gene (reference sequence). The CDR3 runs 14 residues. Trimming took off 10 bases at V and 4 bases at J, with 19 bases between the two ends. The CDR3 reads CATSPPGYGYGYTF. The CDR3 region has the DNA TGTGCCACAAGCCCCCCAGGATACGGCTATGGCTACACCTTC.

The chain carries TRBV12-3 or TRBV12-4 and TRBJ2-5; D unclear. V lost 6 bases to trimming and J lost 0 bases, with 2 bases between them. CDR3 length equals 11 residues. This CDR3 reads CASSNQETQYF. The CDR3 DNA reads TGTGCCAGCAGCAACCAAGAGACCCAGTACTTC.

The chain couples TRBV28 to TRBJ2-7; 11 nucleotides align to TRBD2. Germline V lookup: CDR1 MDHEN, CDR2 SYDVKM. CDR3 length: 15 amino acids. Trimming removed 5 bases from V and 2 bases from J; junction bases left unmatched: 5. The CDR3 protein is CASSVSGRAPYEQYF. Here the CDR3 DNA reads TGTGCCAGCAGTGTTAGCGGGAGGGCCCCCTACGAGCAGTACTTC.

The gene calls are TRBV6-6 and TRBJ2-3; the D gene is possibly TRBD2 (6 bases). The V end lost 6 bases, the J end lost 2 bases, and 12 bases lay between the germline ends. This CDR3 has 14 amino acids. Per germline, CDR1 MNHNY and CDR2 SVGAGI (reference sequence). The CDR3 loop is CASRLSGVTDTQYF. The CDR3 DNA is TGTGCCAGCAGGCTTAGCGGAGTCACAGATACGCAGTATTTT.

V and J are TRBV5-1 and TRBJ1-1, with D possibly being TRBD1 (6 bases). The length of the CDR3 is 14 residues. Germline assignment: CDR1 SGHRS and CDR2 YFSETQ. The V gene lost 4 bases and the J gene lost 3 bases, with 13 bases spanning the gap. CDR3 region: CASSRGGDDTEAFF. CDR3 in DNA: TGCGCCAGCAGCCGAGGGGGGGACGACACTGAAGCTTTCTTT.

This clone was seen once. V and J are TRBV14 and TRBJ1-2; 7 nucleotides line up with TRBD1. The V gene's germline CDR1 is SGHDN and CDR2 FVKESK. The ends lost 5 bases at V and 7 bases at J; junction bases unmatched: 10. The CDR3 is made up of 14 amino acids. DNA of the CDR3: TGTGCCAGCAGCACTAAGGGACAGATATCTGGCTACACCTTC. It encodes CASSTKGQISGYTF.

The rearrangement joins TRBV5-1 to TRBJ2-7, with D possibly TRBD1 on 6 matching bases. This CDR3 is 14 amino acids long. The V end was cut by 6 bases, the J end by 0 bases, with 13 bases between. CDR1 and CDR2 from the germline V gene are SGHRS and YFSETQ. The CDR3 protein is CASTEQGSSYEQYF. The CDR3 region has the DNA TGCGCCAGCACCGAACAGGGTAGCTCCTACGAGCAGTACTTC.

The CDR3 DNA reads TGCGCCAGCAGACCGGGGACAGGGGTCCCCTACGAGCAGTACTTC. The encoded protein is CASRPGTGVPYEQYF. This chain connects TRBV5-1 to TRBJ2-7; TRBD1 matches 10 bases. Trimming removed 5 bases from V and 2 bases from J; junction bases left unmatched: 7. Germline loops: CDR1 SGHRS, CDR2 YFSETQ. The length of the CDR3 is 15 residues.

This clone was seen more than once but under ten times. The V and J genes are TRBV2 and TRBJ2-2, with D unclear. V lost 0 bases and J lost 6, with 20 bases in between. The CDR3 is 18 residues long. Germline V CDR1 and CDR2: SNHLY, FYNNEI. The CDR3 region has the DNA TGTGCCAGCAGTGAAGCCCCCGAGGTCCTACGCAACGCCGGGGAGCTGTTTTTT. Translated: CASSEAPEVLRNAGELFF.

This sequence joins TRBV6-5 and TRBJ1-2; maybe TRBD1 (5 bases). Per the germline V gene, CDR1 is MNHEY and CDR2 is SVGAGI. CDR3 size: 13 residues. The V and J ends lost 4 bases and 6 bases respectively, with 12 bases between them. Here the CDR3 reads CASSFSIRDGYTF. CDR3 nucleotide sequence: TGTGCCAGCAGTTTCTCCATCAGGGATGGCTACACCTTC.

The chain employs TRBV5-1 and TRBJ1-1; the D is unclear. Germline V lookup: CDR1 SGHRS, CDR2 YFSETQ. The V and J ends lost 2 bases and 5 bases respectively, with 16 bases between them. The CDR3 totals 15 residues. CDR3 residues: CASSLTAGANTEAFF. As DNA, the CDR3 is TGCGCCAGCAGCTTAACGGCAGGTGCGAATACTGAAGCTTTCTTT. The full variable domain, completed using reference TRBV5-1 and TRBJ1-1, is KAGVTQTPRYLIKTRGQQVTLSCSPISGHRSVSWYQQTPGQGLQFLFEYFSETQRNKGNFPGRFSGRQFSNSRSEMNVSTLELGDSALYLCASSLTAGANTEAFFGQGTRLTVV.

The V call is TRBV19, the J call TRBJ1-1; D remains unclear. Trimming cost V 3 bases and J 1 base, with 9 bases left between them. Germline CDR1 and CDR2: LNHDA and SQIVND (reference sequence). The CDR3 length is 14 residues. CDR3 nucleotides: TGTGCCAGTAGTATCCGAACACCGAACACTGAAGCTTTCTTT. Its protein is CASSIRTPNTEAFF.

The J gene is TRBJ2-1, the V gene TRBV9, with 14 bases fitting TRBD2. Germline V gives CDR1 SGDLS, CDR2 YYNGEE. This CDR3 contains 14 residues. V shed 0 bases and J 13 bases; nucleotides not matched to a gene: 3. The CDR3 here is CASSVAGLAGEQFF. The CDR3, as DNA: TGTGCCAGCAGCGTAGCGGGACTAGCGGGAGAACAGTTCTTC.

This chain connects TRBV10-3 to TRBJ2-1; D is perhaps TRBD1 (6 bases). Trimming took off 0 bases at V and 9 bases at J, with 9 bases between the two ends. Germline V CDR1 and CDR2: ENHRY, SYGVKD. The CDR3 has 13 residues. The CDR3 DNA follows: TGTGCCATCAGTGAGTCACCAGGGGTTGAGCAGTTCTTC. The encoded protein is CAISESPGVEQFF.

The chain has TRBV11-3 and TRBJ2-2; TRBD1 matches 7 bases. V lost 5 bases, J lost 0 bases, and 3 bases stayed unmatched. The length of the CDR3 is 15 residues. The germline CDR1 and CDR2 sequences are SGHNT and YENEEA. The CDR3 loop is CASSNTGANTGELFF. The CDR3 coding sequence is TGTGCCAGCAGCAATACAGGGGCGAACACCGGGGAGCTGTTTTTT.